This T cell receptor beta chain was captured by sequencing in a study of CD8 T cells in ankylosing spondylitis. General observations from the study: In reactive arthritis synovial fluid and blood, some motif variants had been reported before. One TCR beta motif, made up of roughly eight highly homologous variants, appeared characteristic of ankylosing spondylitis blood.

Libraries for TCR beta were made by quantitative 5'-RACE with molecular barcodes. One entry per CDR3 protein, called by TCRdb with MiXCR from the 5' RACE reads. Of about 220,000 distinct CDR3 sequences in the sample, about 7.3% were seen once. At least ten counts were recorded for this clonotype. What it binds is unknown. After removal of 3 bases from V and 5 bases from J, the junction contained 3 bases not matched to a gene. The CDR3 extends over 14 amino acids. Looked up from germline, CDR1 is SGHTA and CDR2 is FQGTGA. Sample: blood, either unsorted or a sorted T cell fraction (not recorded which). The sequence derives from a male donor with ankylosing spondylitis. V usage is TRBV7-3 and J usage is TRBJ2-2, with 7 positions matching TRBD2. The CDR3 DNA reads TGTGCCAGCAGCTTGGGGGGGGGTACCGGGGAGCTGTTTTTT. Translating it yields CASSLGGGTGELFF.